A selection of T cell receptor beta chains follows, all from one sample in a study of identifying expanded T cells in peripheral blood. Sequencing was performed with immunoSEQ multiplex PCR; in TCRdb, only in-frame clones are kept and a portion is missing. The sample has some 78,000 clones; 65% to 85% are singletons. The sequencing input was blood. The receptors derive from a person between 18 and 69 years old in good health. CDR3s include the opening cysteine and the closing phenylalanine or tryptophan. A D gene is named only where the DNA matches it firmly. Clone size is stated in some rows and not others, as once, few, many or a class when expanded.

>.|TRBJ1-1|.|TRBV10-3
TGTGCCATCAGTGAGTTACAGGGAAGGAACACTGAAGCTTTCTTT
CAISELQGRNTEAFF
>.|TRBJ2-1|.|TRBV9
TGTGCCAGCAGCGTCAGGGGAAGCTCCTACAATGAGCAGTTCTTC
CASSVRGSSYNEQFF
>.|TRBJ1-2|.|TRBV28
TGTGCCAGCTCTCGAGTGCTTGCTAACTATGGCTACACCTTC
CASSRVLANYGYTF
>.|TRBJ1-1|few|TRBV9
TGTGCCAGCAGCGTAGCTACGGATAACACTGAAGCTTTCTTT
CASSVATDNTEAFF
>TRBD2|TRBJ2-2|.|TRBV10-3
TGTGCCATCAGTGGGACTAGCGGGAGTGGCACCGGGGAGCTGTTTTTT
CAISGTSGSGTGELFF
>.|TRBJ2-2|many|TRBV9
TGTGCCAGCAGCCCCAGCGGTCCCGGGGAGCTGTTTTTT
CASSPSGPGELFF
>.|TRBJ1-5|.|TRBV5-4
TGTGCCAGCAGCTTGGGAGGGGAAAAAGGTCAGCCCCAGCATTTT
CASSLGGEKGQPQHF
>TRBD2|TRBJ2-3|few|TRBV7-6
TGTGCCAGCAGCTTGGGCGGGAGGTCTGTAGATACGCAGTATTTT
CASSLGGRSVDTQYF
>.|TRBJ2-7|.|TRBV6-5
TGTGCCACGCGGCGCAGCTACGAGCAGTACTTC
CATRRSYEQYF
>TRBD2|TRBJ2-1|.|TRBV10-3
TGTGCCATCAGTGAGTCTCTGAGCGGGACTTACAATGAGCAGTTCTTC
CAISESLSGTYNEQFF
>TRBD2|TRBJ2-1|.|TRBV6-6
TGTGCCAGCAGTTGGACTAGCGGGAGGGTAGGCGATGAGCAGTTCTTC
CASSWTSGRVGDEQFF
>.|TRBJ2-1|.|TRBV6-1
TGTGCCAGCAGTCCCGGAGGCTACATCTACAATGAGCAGTTCTTC
CASSPGGYIYNEQFF
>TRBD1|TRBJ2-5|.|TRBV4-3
TGCGCCAGCAGCCTTTCCTCCCGGGGACAGGGTCTCGAGACCCAGTACTTC
CASSLSSRGQGLETQYF
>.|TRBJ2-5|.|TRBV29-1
TGCAGCGTTGGTGGGGCAAACCAAGAGACCCAGTACTTC
CSVGGANQETQYF
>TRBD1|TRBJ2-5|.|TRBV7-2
TGTGCCAGCAGCCAGACAGGGGTGGCGACCCAGTACTTC
CASSQTGVATQYF
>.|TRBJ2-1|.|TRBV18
TGTGCCAGCTCATCATTACGGGACAACTACAATGAGCAGTTCTTC
CASSSLRDNYNEQFF
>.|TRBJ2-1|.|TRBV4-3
TGCGCCAGCAGCCAAGATTTTGACAGCTACAATGAGCAGTTCTTC
CASSQDFDSYNEQFF
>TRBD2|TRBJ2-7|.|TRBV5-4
TGTGCCAGCAATTCCTTTTGGGGGAAAAAGCGGGAGCTTGTCTACGAGCAGTACTTC
CASNSFWGKKRELVYEQYF
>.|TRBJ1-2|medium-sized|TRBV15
TGTGCCACCAGCAGGAACGCTCAGGGGCCTCGGGTCGATATCGGTAATGGCTACACCTTC
CATSRNAQGPRVDIGNGYTF
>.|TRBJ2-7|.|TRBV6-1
TGTGCCAGCAGTGAACAGGGACTGACTTACGAGCAGTACTTC
CASSEQGLTYEQYF
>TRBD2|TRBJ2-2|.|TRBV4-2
TGTGCCAGCAGTCCTGGACTAGCGGGGACCGGGGAGCTGTTTTTT
CASSPGLAGTGELFF
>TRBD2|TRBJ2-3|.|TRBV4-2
TGTGCCAGCAGCCAAGTATGGGGGGGTTCTGGCACAGATACGCAGTATTTT
CASSQVWGGSGTDTQYF
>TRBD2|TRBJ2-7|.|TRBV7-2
TGTGCCAGCAGCCACGGGGGGGTGGAGCAGTACTTC
CASSHGGVEQYF
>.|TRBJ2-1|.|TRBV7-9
TGTGCCAGCAGCTTGACTGTCGACAATGAGCAGTTCTTC
CASSLTVDNEQFF
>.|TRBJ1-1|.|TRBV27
TGTGCCAGCACCTCAGGAGCCAGTGAAGCTTTCTTT
CASTSGASEAFF
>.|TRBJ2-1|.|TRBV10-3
TGTGCCATCAGTGAGTCCCGAGCCGTACAGGGTAGAGGATACAATGAGCAGTTCTTC
CAISESRAVQGRGYNEQFF
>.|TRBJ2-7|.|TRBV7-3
TGTGCCAGCAGCCTTGGGGAGTACGAGCAGTACTTC
CASSLGEYEQYF
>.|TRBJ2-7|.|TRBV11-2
TGTGCCAGCAGCTTAGGGGGTCCGGGACACCTCTACGAGCAGTACTTC
CASSLGGPGHLYEQYF
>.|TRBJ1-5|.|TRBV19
TGTGCCAGTAGCAGGGGAGGGGCTAGCAATCAGCCCCAGCATTTT
CASSRGGASNQPQHF
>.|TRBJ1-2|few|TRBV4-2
TGTGCCAGCAGCCAAGATCAGATCGACGGTAACTATGGCTACACCTTC
CASSQDQIDGNYGYTF
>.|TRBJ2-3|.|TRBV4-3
TGCGCCAGCGGAGTGCTCGGCACAGATACGCAGTATTTT
CASGVLGTDTQYF
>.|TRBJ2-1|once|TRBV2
TGTGCCAGCAGTGATGAAGGCACCTACAATGAGCAGTTCTTC
CASSDEGTYNEQFF
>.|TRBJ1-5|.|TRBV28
TGTGCCAGCAGATCTGAAATGAGGCAGCCCCAGCATTTT
CASRSEMRQPQHF
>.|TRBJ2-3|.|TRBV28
TGTGCCAGCAGTTTATTTAGCGGTGACACAGATACGCAGTATTTT
CASSLFSGDTDTQYF
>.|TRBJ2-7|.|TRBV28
TGTGCCAGCAGTTTATGGGGGGAGACCTACGAGCAGTACTTC
CASSLWGETYEQYF
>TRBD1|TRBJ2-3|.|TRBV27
TGTGCCAGCAGTTCACAGGGGGAAAGCACAGATACGCAGTATTTT
CASSSQGESTDTQYF
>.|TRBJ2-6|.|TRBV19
TGTGCCAGTACCAGCTCTGGGGCCAACGTCCTGACTTTC
CASTSSGANVLTF
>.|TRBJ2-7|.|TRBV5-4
TGTGCCAGCAGCTTGTACGGGACTCCTATCCGCTACGAGCAGTACTTC
CASSLYGTPIRYEQYF
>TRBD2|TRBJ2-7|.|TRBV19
TGTGCCAGTCGGCTAGCGGGGCTACCCTCCTACGAGCAGTACTTC
CASRLAGLPSYEQYF
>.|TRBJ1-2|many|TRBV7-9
TGTGCCAGCAGCAACCGGGACCGTGGCTACACCTTC
CASSNRDRGYTF
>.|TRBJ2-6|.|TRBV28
TGTGCCAGCAGTTCCGGTAGCGGCAATAGGGCCAACGTCCTGACTTTC
CASSSGSGNRANVLTF
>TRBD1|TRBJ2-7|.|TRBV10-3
TGTGCCATCAGTGATCGGGACAGGGTCCTCTCCTACGAGCAGTACTTC
CAISDRDRVLSYEQYF
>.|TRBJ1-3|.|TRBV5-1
TGCGCCAGCAGCCCTAGCTTGAGCTCTGGAAACACCATATATTTT
CASSPSLSSGNTIYF
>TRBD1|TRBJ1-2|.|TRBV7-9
TGTGCCAGCAGCACCCAGGGACAGGGCGGGTATGGCTACACCTTC
CASSTQGQGGYGYTF
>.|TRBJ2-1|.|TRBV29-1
TGCAGCGTTGCGGGGGTAGCGTTAAGCTCCTACAATGAGCAGTTCTTC
CSVAGVALSSYNEQFF
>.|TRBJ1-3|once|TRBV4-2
TGTGCCAGCAGCCAAGTTGGGGAGGGGCGGGCTGGAAACACCATATATTTT
CASSQVGEGRAGNTIYF
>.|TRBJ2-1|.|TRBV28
TGTGCCAGCAGTTTAATAGACAGGGAGGCCAATGAGCAGTTCTTC
CASSLIDREANEQFF
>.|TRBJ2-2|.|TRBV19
TGTGCCAGTAGTATATCGCAGGATACCGGGGAGCTGTTTTTT
CASSISQDTGELFF